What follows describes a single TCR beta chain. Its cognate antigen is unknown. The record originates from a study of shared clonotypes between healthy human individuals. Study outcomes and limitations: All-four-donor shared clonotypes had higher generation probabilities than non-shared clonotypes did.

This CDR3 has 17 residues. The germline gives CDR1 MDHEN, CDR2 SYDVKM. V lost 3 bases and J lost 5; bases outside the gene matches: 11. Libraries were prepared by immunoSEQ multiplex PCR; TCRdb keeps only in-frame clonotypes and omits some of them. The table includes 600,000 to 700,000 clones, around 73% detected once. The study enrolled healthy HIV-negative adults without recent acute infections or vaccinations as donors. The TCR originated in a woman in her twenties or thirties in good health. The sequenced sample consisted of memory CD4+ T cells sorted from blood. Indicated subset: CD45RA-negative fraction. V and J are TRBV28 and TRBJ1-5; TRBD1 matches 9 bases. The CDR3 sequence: CASSFQTGTGYDQPQHF. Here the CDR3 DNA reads TGTGCCAGCAGTTTCCAAACCGGGACAGGGTATGATCAGCCCCAGCATTTT.